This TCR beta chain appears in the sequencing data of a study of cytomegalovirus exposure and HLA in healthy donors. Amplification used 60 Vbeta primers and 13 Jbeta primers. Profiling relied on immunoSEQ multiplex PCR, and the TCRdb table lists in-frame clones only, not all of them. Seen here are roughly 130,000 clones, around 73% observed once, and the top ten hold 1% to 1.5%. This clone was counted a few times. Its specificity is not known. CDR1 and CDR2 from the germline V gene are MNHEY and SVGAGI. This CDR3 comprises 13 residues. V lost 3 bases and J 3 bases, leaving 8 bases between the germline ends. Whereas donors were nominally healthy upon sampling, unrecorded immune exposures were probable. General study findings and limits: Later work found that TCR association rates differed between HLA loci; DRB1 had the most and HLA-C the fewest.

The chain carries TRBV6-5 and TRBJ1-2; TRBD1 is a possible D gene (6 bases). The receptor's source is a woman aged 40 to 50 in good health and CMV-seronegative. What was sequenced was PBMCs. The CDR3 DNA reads TGTGCCAGCAGTTATCGGACAGACTATGGCTACACCTTC. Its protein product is CASSYRTDYGYTF.